The 15 T cell receptor beta chains below were found in one sample sequenced in a study of blood T cells in healthy people across ages. With a J-beta primer mix and a sample-barcoded 5' primer, a second PCR ran roughly 6 to 11 cycles. A single record per CDR3 protein comes from TCRdb applying MiXCR to the 5' RACE reads. Of over 1,200,000 distinct CDR3 sequences detected, around 55% appear once; the ten largest clones hold 6.5% to 8%. The sequencing input was blood. These receptors all stem from a man aged 18 to 29 in good health.

The V gene is TRBV11-2, the J gene TRBJ1-4; no clear D. Trimming pared 2 bases from V and 4 bases from J, leaving 20 bases between. The CDR3 runs to 18 residues. The germline V gene encodes CDR1 SGHAT and CDR2 FQNNGV. CDR3 bases: TGTGCCAGCAGCTTACTTCCAAGCCCGCTACTAGATAATGAAAAACTGTTTTTT. Its protein product is CASSLLPSPLLDNEKLFF.

The chain links TRBV20-1 to TRBJ2-5, with TRBD2 as a possible D gene (5 bases). Trimming took off 5 bases at V and 9 bases at J, with 7 bases between the two ends. From germline, CDR1 is DFQATT and CDR2 SNEGSKA (reference sequence). The CDR3 runs 9 residues. The chain's CDR3 is CSAGAAQYF. The DNA of the CDR3 is TGCAGTGCTGGAGCGGCCCAGTACTTC.

This clonotype was detected only a few times. The chain combines TRBV29-1 with TRBJ2-1, with 7 bases identical to TRBD2. The V gene's germline CDR1 is SQVTM and CDR2 ANQGSEA. The CDR3 is 15 amino acids. J was trimmed by 4 bases and V by 1 base; bases with no gene match: 7. In DNA form, the CDR3 reads TGCAGCGTTGAAGGTAGGACTAGGACTTACAATGAGCAGTTCTTC. Amino acids: CSVEGRTRTYNEQFF.

In this sample, this clonotype turned up a few times. The gene calls are TRBV29-1 and TRBJ1-1; D unresolved. Germline lookup yields CDR1 SQVTM and CDR2 ANQGSEA. The CDR3 is 11 residues long. V lost 8 bases to trimming and J lost 0 bases, with 7 bases between them. This CDR3 is CSSWVNTEAFF. The CDR3 bases are TGCAGCTCGTGGGTGAACACTGAAGCTTTCTTT.

The chain recombines TRBV20-1 with TRBJ2-1; D perhaps matches TRBD1 (5 bases). The germline V and J ends were trimmed by 2 bases and 10 bases, with 12 bases remaining between them. CDR3 length equals 12 residues. The V gene's germline CDR1 is DFQATT and CDR2 SNEGSKA (reference sequence). CDR3 bases: TGCAGTGCTAGACTAAGGGGCGTGGAGCAGTTCTTC. It codes for CSARLRGVEQFF.

The chain couples TRBV30 to TRBJ2-1; 9 positions agree with TRBD2. This CDR3 contains 15 residues. The V segment lost 0 bases and the J segment 9 bases; nucleotides outside the gene matches: 9. Germline CDR1 and CDR2: GTSNPN and SVGIG (reference sequence). The CDR3 DNA sequence: TGTGCCTGGAGTGTAAAGGCGGGAGGGCCCAGTGAGCAGTTCTTC. The encoded protein is CAWSVKAGGPSEQFF.

The chain has TRBV27 and TRBJ2-5; 7 positions agree with TRBD2. The germline V gene has CDR1 MNHEY and CDR2 SMNVEV (reference sequence). The CDR3 runs to 14 residues. Trimming took 3 bases from V and 11 from J; bases not matched to a gene: 12. The CDR3, as DNA: TGTGCCAGCAGTTTCGGGATTCCGGGGAGGGAGCAGTACTTC. Its protein product is CASSFGIPGREQYF.

By proportion, this clonotype is medium-sized. J is TRBJ2-7 and V is TRBV6-1; TRBD2 matches 13 bases. Germline V lookup: CDR1 MNHNS, CDR2 SASEGT. This CDR3 is 15 amino acids long. V shed 5 bases, J shed 4 bases, and the junction held 5 bases outside the gene matches. The CDR3 DNA sequence: TGTGCCAGCAGTCACGAACTAGCGGGAGGGTACGAGCAGTACTTC. Its translation is CASSHELAGGYEQYF.

V is TRBV5-1 and J is TRBJ2-1, with 8 bases aligning to TRBD2. Germline V gene sequence: CDR1 SGHRS, CDR2 YFSETQ. This CDR3 region has 13 residues. The junction had 5 bases not matched to a gene; V was cut back by 3 bases and J by 9 bases. CDR3 sequence: CASSCPGGIEQFF. CDR3 nucleotide sequence: TGCGCCAGCAGCTGCCCGGGAGGGATTGAGCAGTTCTTC.

The V gene is TRBV29-1, the J gene TRBJ2-1, with D perhaps TRBD1 (6 bases). The CDR3 contains 15 residues. The V gene's germline CDR1 is SQVTM and CDR2 ANQGSEA. Trimming cost V 5 bases and J 4 bases, with 18 bases left between them. The chain's CDR3 is CSVKGGLTSYNEQFF. In nucleotides, the CDR3 is TGCAGCGTTAAAGGGGGTTTGACGTCTTACAATGAGCAGTTCTTC.

CDR3 region: CASRATGTFYGYTF. The CDR3, as DNA: TGTGCCAGCAGGGCAACGGGGACCTTCTATGGCTACACCTTC. The chain joins TRBV27 to TRBJ1-2; weak D call: TRBD1 (5 bases). Per the germline V gene, CDR1 is MNHEY and CDR2 is SMNVEV (reference sequence). V lost 6 bases and J lost 4, with 15 bases in between. The CDR3 has 14 residues.

In its sample, this clonotype was seen a few times. This chain joins TRBV7-9 and TRBJ1-4; perhaps TRBD1 as D (6 bases). This CDR3 has 16 residues. Between the trimmed V and J ends, which lost 4 bases and 5 bases, there was a span of 17 bases. Germline assignment: CDR1 SEHNR and CDR2 FQNEAQ (reference sequence). DNA of the CDR3: TGTGCCAGCAGCTCCGGGACTGGTGGGACAAATGAAAAACTGTTTTTT. It encodes CASSSGTGGTNEKLFF.

The J gene is TRBJ1-2, the V gene TRBV25-1; TRBD1 matches 11 bases. CDR3 length: 18 amino acids. The V and J ends lost 4 bases and 3 bases, in that order; junction bases with no gene match: 13. Germline CDR1 is MGHDK and CDR2 is SYGVNS. CDR3 sequence reads: CASSGGQGARVYDYGYTF. CDR3 in DNA: TGTGCCAGCAGTGGAGGACAGGGGGCCCGAGTTTATGACTATGGCTACACCTTC.

This sequence joins TRBV24-1 and TRBJ2-5, with no clear D. Trimming removed 6 bases from V and 0 bases from J, with 7 bases in between. CDR3 length: 13 amino acids. Germline values: CDR1 KGHDR, CDR2 SFDVKD. DNA for the CDR3: TGTGCCACCAGTATCGGGCACCAAGAGACCCAGTACTTC. Its translation: CATSIGHQETQYF.

About this clonotype itself: The junction does not match germline at one end; this may be a read error. The chain's CDR3 is CAGSWDGGETQYF. The CDR3 DNA is TGTGCCGGCAGTTGGGACGGGGGAGAGACCCAGTACTTC. J is TRBJ2-5 and V is TRBV27, with D maybe TRBD2 (6 bases). Per the germline V gene, CDR1 is MNHEY and CDR2 is SMNVEV (reference sequence). The CDR3 contains 13 residues.